This entry lists 23 T cell receptor beta chains sequenced from one sample in a study of T cells in Graves' hyperthyroidism and ophthalmopathy. TCR beta CDR3 regions were amplified from RNA transcripts. Using the HTBI primer set, a first-round RT-PCR was run on the TCR CDR3. TCRdb passed the multiplex PCR reads through MiXCR, listing each CDR3 protein once. Of about 300,000 distinct CDR3 sequences in the sample, roughly a fifth were seen once. The sample was blood. The receptors were gathered from a man aged 50 to 60 with Graves' ophthalmopathy.

Only a few counts were recorded for this clonotype. The chain joins TRBV29-1 to TRBJ2-7; 13 nucleotides match TRBD2. Germline CDR1 SQVTM, CDR2 ANQGSEA. The CDR3 sequence is 16 residues long. The junction had 12 bases not matched to a gene; V was cut back by 3 bases and J by 7 bases. Here the CDR3 reads CSVDLVPGTSGKEQYF. For the CDR3, the DNA is TGCAGCGTTGATCTAGTCCCAGGGACTAGCGGGAAGGAGCAGTACTTC.

A few counts support this clonotype. V usage is TRBV6-1 and J usage is TRBJ2-7; 11 bases are shared with TRBD2. The CDR3 consists of 16 residues. With V trimmed by 1 base and J by 6 bases, 8 bases remained unmatched. Germline loops: CDR1 MNHNS, CDR2 SASEGT. CDR3 residues: CASSEEGSGRAGEQYF. CDR3 nucleotides: TGTGCCAGCAGTGAAGAAGGTAGCGGGAGGGCAGGCGAGCAGTACTTC.

Ten or more counts support this clonotype. This chain connects TRBV20-1 to TRBJ2-1, with 7 bases fitting TRBD2. Germline CDR1 reads DFQATT; CDR2 reads SNEGSKA (reference sequence). This CDR3 contains 15 residues. V trimming: 0 bases; J trimming: 0 bases; junction bases outside the gene matches: 2. This CDR3 is CSARDGGSSYNEQFF. The DNA for the CDR3 is TGCAGTGCTAGAGATGGCGGGAGCTCCTACAATGAGCAGTTCTTC.

This rearrangement joins TRBV27 to TRBJ2-6; D gene ambiguous. Germline CDR1 reads MNHEY; CDR2 reads SMNVEV (reference sequence). The germline V and J ends were trimmed by 6 bases and 0 bases, with 9 bases remaining between them. This CDR3 region has 15 residues. CDR3 nucleotides: TGTGCCAGCAGAACTTTGAGCTCTGGGGCCAACGTCCTGACTTTC. Its translation: CASRTLSSGANVLTF.

This clonotype was observed at least ten times. This chain links TRBV10-3 with TRBJ2-1; the D is unclear. CDR1 ENHRY and CDR2 SYGVKD come from the germline V gene. There are 12 residues in the CDR3. V was pared by 3 bases and J by 6 bases, with 6 bases between. The CDR3 DNA reads TGTGCCATCAGTGACAATACCAATGAGCAGTTCTTC. Translating gives CAISDNTNEQFF.

The chain has TRBV5-1 and TRBJ2-7; no reliable D call. Trimming stripped 0 bases from V and 0 bases from J, with 7 bases between. The CDR3 sequence is 14 residues long. Germline-derived CDR1 and CDR2 are SGHRS and YFSETQ. This CDR3 reads CASSLDAYSYEQYF. The CDR3 DNA reads TGCGCCAGCAGCTTGGATGCCTACTCCTACGAGCAGTACTTC.

V usage is TRBV5-1 and J usage is TRBJ2-3; TRBD2 aligns across 7 bases. J was trimmed by 6 bases and V by 4 bases; bases with no gene match: 11. Germline CDR1 SGHRS, CDR2 YFSETQ. CDR3 length: 15 residues. Written as DNA, the CDR3 is TGCGCCAGCAGCGCCACCGGGACTACATATGATACGCAGTATTTT. This codes for CASSATGTTYDTQYF.

With regard to this clonotype: A much more abundant neighbour one base away suggests this may be a read error. The V and J genes are TRBV2 and TRBJ1-1; D remains ambiguous. CDR3 length equals 11 residues. Germline CDR1 reads SNHLY; CDR2 reads FYNNEI. Trimming shortened V by 7 bases and J by 7 bases, and 10 bases separated the two germline ends. This chain's CDR3 is CASTGRNEAFF. The CDR3 coding sequence is TGTGCCAGCACAGGCCGTAATGAAGCTTTCTTT.

In this sample, this clonotype turned up a few times. V is TRBV28 and J is TRBJ1-3, with D possibly TRBD1 on 6 matching bases. The germline gives CDR1 MDHEN, CDR2 SYDVKM. V shed 6 bases and J shed 5 bases, with 17 bases lying between them. The CDR3 runs 15 residues. Here the CDR3 reads CASSPTDRIRNTIYF. In DNA form, the CDR3 reads TGTGCCAGCAGCCCTACCGACAGGATCCGAAACACCATATATTTT.

The chain couples TRBV7-2 to TRBJ2-2; D possibly corresponds to TRBD1 (6 bases). V lost 4 bases to trimming and J lost 6 bases, with 15 bases between them. The CDR3 runs to 15 residues. CDR1 SGHTA and CDR2 FQGNSA come from the germline V gene. CDR3 sequence reads: CASSSYREIAGELFF. The CDR3 DNA reads TGTGCCAGCAGCTCATACAGGGAGATCGCCGGGGAGCTGTTTTTT.

The chain couples TRBV6-5 to TRBJ2-7, with a tentative D call TRBD2 (6 bases). The CDR3 length is 13 residues. V gave up 3 bases and J gave up 5 bases, with 11 bases separating them. CDR1 MNHEY and CDR2 SVGAGI come from the germline V gene. In nucleotides, the CDR3 is TGTGCCAGCAGTTATGGGACTTCGAACGAGCAGTACTTC. It encodes CASSYGTSNEQYF.

This clonotype was detected ten times or more. V and J are TRBV20-1 and TRBJ2-7, with TRBD2 identical over 9 bases. Losses at the gene ends were 3 bases for V and 2 bases for J; bases not matched to a gene: 5. This CDR3 comprises 14 residues. CDR1 and CDR2 (germline): DFQATT, SNEGSKA (reference sequence). Here the CDR3 DNA reads TGCAGTGCTAGTTTCATAGCGGGGGCCTACGAGCAGTACTTC. It encodes CSASFIAGAYEQYF.

This clonotype was observed a few times. The chain recombines TRBV29-1 with TRBJ1-1; 7 bases are shared with TRBD1. Trimming cost V 2 bases and J 7 bases; bases outside gene matches: 7. The CDR3 runs to 13 residues. The germline V gene has CDR1 SQVTM and CDR2 ANQGSEA. The CDR3 DNA sequence: TGCAGCGTTGAAAGGAGGGGGCGGTTTGAAGCTTTCTTT. It is translated as CSVERRGRFEAFF. Full variable domain (remainder filled in from reference TRBV29-1 and TRBJ1-1): SAVISQKPSRDICQRGTSLTIQCQVDSQVTMMFWYRQQPGQSLTLIATANQGSEATYESGFVIDKFPISRPNLTFSTLTVSNMSPEDSSIYLCSVERRGRFEAFFGQGTRLTVV.

This clonotype was seen at least ten times. The chain is built from TRBV6-1 and TRBJ2-7, with 9 bases that match TRBD2. Germline V gives CDR1 MNHNS, CDR2 SASEGT. The CDR3 consists of 14 residues. The trim removed 6 bases at V and 2 bases at J, leaving 5 bases unmatched. CDR3 loop: CASRAGGGAYEQYF. The CDR3 DNA reads as TGTGCCAGCAGAGCGGGGGGCGGGGCCTACGAGCAGTACTTC.

In this sample, this clonotype turned up a few times. The chain recombines TRBV29-1 with TRBJ1-1, with D tentatively TRBD1 (5 bases). This CDR3 contains 13 residues. Trimming removed 4 bases from V and 0 bases from J, with 9 bases in between. Germline V lookup: CDR1 SQVTM, CDR2 ANQGSEA. The CDR3 bases are TGCAGCGTTGGAGGGGAGGTGAACACTGAAGCTTTCTTT. This translates into CSVGGEVNTEAFF.

This clonotype has just a few counts. With a much larger clone just one base away, this may be a read error. The rearrangement uses TRBV3-1 and TRBJ2-1, with D uncertain. Germline assignment: CDR1 LGHDT and CDR2 YNNKEL (reference sequence). The CDR3 spans 12 residues. The V and J ends lost 3 bases and 7 bases respectively, with 7 bases between them. The CDR3 DNA sequence: TGTGCCAGCAGCCACCTAACGAATGAGCAGTTCTTC. Translation: CASSHLTNEQFF.

The table lists this clonotype with a few counts. The gene calls are TRBV6-1 and TRBJ2-2, with D unclear. V dropped 2 bases and J dropped 3 bases, with 7 bases sitting between them. The CDR3 is made up of 14 amino acids. Germline values: CDR1 MNHNS, CDR2 SASEGT. The DNA for the CDR3 is TGTGCCAGCAGTGAACAAGGGTACACCGGGGAGCTGTTTTTT. It encodes CASSEQGYTGELFF.

This clonotype was detected only a few times. The chain carries TRBV6-1 and TRBJ2-2, with D unclear. V lost 6 bases, J lost 4 bases, and 9 bases lay in between. Looked up from germline, CDR1 is MNHNS and CDR2 is SASEGT. The CDR3 loop spans 13 amino acids. CDR3 protein: CASSVSRTGELFF. As DNA, the CDR3 is TGTGCCAGCAGCGTTTCGCGCACCGGGGAGCTGTTTTTT.

The chain employs TRBV6-5 and TRBJ2-7; 7 nucleotides line up with TRBD2. V gave up 1 base and J gave up 1 base; unmatched junction bases: 4. Per germline, CDR1 MNHEY and CDR2 SVGAGI. The CDR3 covers 15 residues. CDR3 in amino acids: CASSYWAGESYEQYF. Here the CDR3 DNA reads TGTGCCAGCAGTTACTGGGCGGGAGAGTCCTACGAGCAGTACTTC.

The gene calls are TRBV14 and TRBJ2-7, with unresolved D. Germline V gene data show CDR1 as SGHDN and CDR2 as FVKESK. The CDR3 has 14 amino acids. Trimming stripped 1 base from V and 2 bases from J, with 9 bases between. The CDR3 is CASSQGPTTYEQYF. CDR3 nucleotides: TGTGCCAGCAGCCAAGGCCCGACGACCTACGAGCAGTACTTC.

This clonotype occurred many times. V and J are TRBV7-9 and TRBJ2-7; 7 positions agree with TRBD2. Trimming cost V 5 bases and J 5 bases; bases outside gene matches: 6. This CDR3 is built from 13 residues. CDR1 and CDR2 from the germline V gene are SEHNR and FQNEAQ (reference sequence). The CDR3, as DNA: TGTGCCAGCAGCCCTTGGGGAGGGGACGAGCAGTACTTC. Its translation: CASSPWGGDEQYF.

This clonotype was counted a few times. V and J are TRBV20-1 and TRBJ1-2, with 7 bases aligning to TRBD1. CDR3 size: 12 residues. J lost 8 bases, V lost 4 bases, and 7 bases had no gene match. The V gene's germline CDR1 is DFQATT and CDR2 SNEGSKA (reference sequence). The CDR3 loop reads CSATLDRAGYTF. CDR3 bases: TGCAGTGCTACCCTCGACAGGGCCGGCTACACCTTC.

This clonotype was counted between two and nine times. The V and J genes are TRBV2 and TRBJ1-1; 7 bases fit TRBD1. Germline loops: CDR1 SNHLY, CDR2 FYNNEI. The V segment lost 5 bases and the J segment 1 base; nucleotides outside the gene matches: 7. This CDR3 spans 15 amino acids. CDR3 bases: TGTGCCAGCAGTCGATCGACAGGGACGAACACTGAAGCTTTCTTT. This sequence encodes CASSRSTGTNTEAFF.